These 13 T cell receptor beta chains were sequenced from one sample in a study of blood T cell repertoires in COVID-19. Using immunoSEQ multiplex PCR, the repertoire was profiled, and TCRdb retains in-frame clones only, with some absent. The sample holds about 97,000 clones; approximately 91% are singletons and the top ten take 4% to 4.5%. Material for sequencing was peripheral blood. Source of these receptors: a man between 18 and 35 years old with acute or convalescent COVID-19.

This clone was found once. The V gene is TRBV15, the J gene TRBJ1-6; D remains unclear. Per germline, CDR1 LNHNV and CDR2 YYDKDF (reference sequence). The CDR3 is 19 residues long. Trimming shortened V by 1 base and J by 0 bases, and 16 bases separated the two germline ends. CDR3 nucleotide sequence: TGTGCCACCAGCAGAGGGAGGAACAGCTTGAGCTCCTATAATTCACCCCTCCACTTT. Its protein is CATSRGRNSLSSYNSPLHF.

This clone was seen just once. The chain has TRBV5-1 and TRBJ2-7; D perhaps matches TRBD1 (6 bases). Trimming removed 4 bases at V and 7 bases at J, with 30 bases between. This CDR3 contains 18 residues. CDR1 is SGHRS, CDR2 YFSETQ, per germline. Here the CDR3 reads CASSPATGYLQDIREQYF. The CDR3 nucleotides are TGCGCCAGCAGCCCGGCCACAGGGTATTTACAGGATATTAGGGAGCAGTACTTC.

V is TRBV24-1 and J is TRBJ2-2, with 12 nucleotides matching TRBD2. Germline V gene data show CDR1 as KGHDR and CDR2 as SFDVKD. The CDR3 totals 17 residues. Trimming took 3 bases from V and 2 from J; bases not matched to a gene: 3. CDR3 bases: TGTGCCACCAGTGATGTGACTAGCGGGGGCAACACCGGGGAGCTGTTTTTT. Protein: CATSDVTSGGNTGELFF.

V and J are TRBV9 and TRBJ1-2; D remains unclear. Germline CDR1 SGDLS, CDR2 YYNGEE. The ends were cut back, 3 bases at V and 5 bases at J, with 8 bases in the middle. The CDR3 spans 12 residues. The CDR3 sequence: CASSAGPYGYTF. The CDR3 region has the DNA TGTGCCAGCAGCGCTGGCCCGTATGGCTACACCTTC.

J is TRBJ2-7 and V is TRBV30; 10 bases line up with TRBD2. The V and J ends lost 1 base and 1 base, in that order; junction bases with no gene match: 16. Germline V CDR1 and CDR2: GTSNPN, SVGIG (reference sequence). The CDR3 contains 19 residues. The CDR3 bases are TGTGCCTGGAGTGGTTTGGTAAGCGGGAGGGCCTCAGGGTCCTACGAGCAGTACTTC. It specifies CAWSGLVSGRASGSYEQYF.

The chain is built from TRBV29-1 and TRBJ1-2; no reliable D call. Deletions cut 7 bases from V and 5 bases from J, with 14 bases between. Germline V CDR1 and CDR2: SQVTM, ANQGSEA. The CDR3 has 12 amino acids. CDR3 nucleotide sequence: TGCAGCGCCCGGGGAGCGGGGTATGGCTACACCTTC. Translating it yields CSARGAGYGYTF.

V gene TRBV10-2 combines with J gene TRBJ1-4, with D perhaps TRBD1 (5 bases). This CDR3 region has 15 residues. V shed 9 bases and J shed 0 bases, with 14 bases lying between them. Germline CDR1 WSHSY, CDR2 SAAADI. The CDR3 here is CASQKTTATNEKLFF. CDR3 sequence (DNA): TGCGCCAGTCAAAAAACGACAGCAACTAATGAAAAACTGTTTTTT.

The chain combines TRBV7-7 with TRBJ2-6, with D perhaps TRBD1 (5 bases). Trimming cost V 1 base and J 4 bases, with 11 bases left between them. The CDR3 length is 16 residues. Germline CDR1 SSHAT, CDR2 FNYEAQ (reference sequence). CDR3 in amino acids: CASSLGAGYGANVLTF. The CDR3 DNA sequence: TGTGCCAGCAGCTTAGGGGCAGGGTACGGGGCCAACGTCCTGACTTTC.

This rearrangement joins TRBV5-1 to TRBJ2-2; a possible D gene is TRBD1 (6 bases). The length of the CDR3 is 15 residues. Between the trimmed V and J ends, which lost 6 bases and 1 base, there was a span of 13 bases. CDR1 is SGHRS, CDR2 YFSETQ, per germline. Written as DNA, the CDR3 is TGCGCCAGCACCTATTTACAGGGGAACACCGGGGAGCTGTTTTTT. It encodes CASTYLQGNTGELFF. Full variable domain (remainder filled in from reference TRBV5-1 and TRBJ2-2): KAGVTQTPRYLIKTRGQQVTLSCSPISGHRSVSWYQQTPGQGLQFLFEYFSETQRNKGNFPGRFSGRQFSNSRSEMNVSTLELGDSALYLCASTYLQGNTGELFFGEGSRLTVL.

V and J are TRBV7-9 and TRBJ1-1; TRBD1 might be the D (5 bases). CDR1 is SEHNR and CDR2 is FQNEAQ in the germline V gene (reference sequence). This CDR3 comprises 14 residues. V was trimmed by 8 bases and J by 5 bases, leaving 18 bases between them. The CDR3 DNA sequence: TGTGCCAGCGGGCGGGGGGTAGAGGTTACTGAAGCTTTCTTT. As protein: CASGRGVEVTEAFF.

V usage is TRBV5-1 and J usage is TRBJ2-5; 10 bases align to TRBD2. Germline V gene data show CDR1 as SGHRS and CDR2 as YFSETQ. The CDR3 sequence is 16 residues long. With 5 bases clipped from V and 0 bases from J, the junction kept 7 bases outside the gene matches. The CDR3 region is CASSSIAGGNQETQYF. CDR3 nucleotides: TGCGCCAGCAGTTCCATAGCGGGGGGAAACCAAGAGACCCAGTACTTC.

The chain employs TRBV9 and TRBJ1-1; 9 bases line up with TRBD1. The V and J ends lost 3 bases and 5 bases, in that order; junction bases with no gene match: 8. This CDR3 has 15 residues. From germline, CDR1 is SGDLS and CDR2 YYNGEE. CDR3 protein: CASSETGTGWTEAFF. The DNA for the CDR3 is TGTGCCAGCAGCGAAACCGGGACAGGGTGGACTGAAGCTTTCTTT.

V and J are TRBV18 and TRBJ1-1, with D tentatively TRBD1 (5 bases). Germline loops: CDR1 KGHSH, CDR2 LQKENI. The CDR3 covers 14 residues. V shed 1 base and J shed 4 bases, with 10 bases lying between them. CDR3 coding DNA: TGTGCCAGCTCACCACAGGGGCAGGGCACTGAAGCTTTCTTT. Translated: CASSPQGQGTEAFF.